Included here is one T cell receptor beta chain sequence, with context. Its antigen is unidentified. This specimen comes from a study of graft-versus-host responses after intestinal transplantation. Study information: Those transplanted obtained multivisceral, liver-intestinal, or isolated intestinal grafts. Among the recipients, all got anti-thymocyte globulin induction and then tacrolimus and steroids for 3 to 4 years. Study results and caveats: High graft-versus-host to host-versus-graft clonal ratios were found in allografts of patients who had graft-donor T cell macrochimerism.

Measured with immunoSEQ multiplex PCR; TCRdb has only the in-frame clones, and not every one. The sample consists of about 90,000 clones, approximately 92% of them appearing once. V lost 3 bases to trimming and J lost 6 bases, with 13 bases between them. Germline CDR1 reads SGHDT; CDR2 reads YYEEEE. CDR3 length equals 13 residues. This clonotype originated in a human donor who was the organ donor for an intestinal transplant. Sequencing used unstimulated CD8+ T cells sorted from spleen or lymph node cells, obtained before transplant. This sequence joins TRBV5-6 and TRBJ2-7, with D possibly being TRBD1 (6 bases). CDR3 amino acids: CASSYGTIVEQYF. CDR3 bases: TGTGCCAGCAGCTACGGGACAATTGTCGAGCAGTACTTC. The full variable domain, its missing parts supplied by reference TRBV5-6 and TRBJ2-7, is DAGVTQSPTHLIKTRGQQVTLRCSPKSGHDTVSWYQQALGQGPQFIFQYYEEEERQRGNFPDRFSGHQFPNYSSELNVNALLLGDSALYLCASSYGTIVEQYFGPGTRLTVT.